The entry below gives a single T cell receptor (beta chain) sequence along with its context. These data come from a study of beta chain features in type 1 diabetes. Germline lookup yields CDR1 SGHRS and CDR2 YFSETQ. The V end was cut by 0 bases, the J end by 0 bases, with 11 bases between. CDR3 size: 16 residues. Expressed TCRB transcripts were sequenced after all isolated RNA was converted to cDNA. Sequencing used immunoSEQ multiplex PCR; TCRdb keeps in-frame clones, though not all of them. The sample has nearly 250,000 clones; roughly 15% are singletons. What was sequenced was naive CD4+ T cells from blood. The V call is TRBV5-1, the J call TRBJ2-3; maybe TRBD2 (6 bases). The clonotype comes from a woman between 35 and 50 years old in good health. The CDR3 protein is CASSLAGGISTDTQYF. CDR3 nucleotides: TGCGCCAGCAGCTTGGCCGGCGGGATTAGCACAGATACGCAGTATTTT. Variable domain in full (rest from reference TRBV5-1 and TRBJ2-3): KAGVTQTPRYLIKTRGQQVTLSCSPISGHRSVSWYQQTPGQGLQFLFEYFSETQRNKGNFPGRFSGRQFSNSRSEMNVSTLELGDSALYLCASSLAGGISTDTQYFGPGTRLTVL.